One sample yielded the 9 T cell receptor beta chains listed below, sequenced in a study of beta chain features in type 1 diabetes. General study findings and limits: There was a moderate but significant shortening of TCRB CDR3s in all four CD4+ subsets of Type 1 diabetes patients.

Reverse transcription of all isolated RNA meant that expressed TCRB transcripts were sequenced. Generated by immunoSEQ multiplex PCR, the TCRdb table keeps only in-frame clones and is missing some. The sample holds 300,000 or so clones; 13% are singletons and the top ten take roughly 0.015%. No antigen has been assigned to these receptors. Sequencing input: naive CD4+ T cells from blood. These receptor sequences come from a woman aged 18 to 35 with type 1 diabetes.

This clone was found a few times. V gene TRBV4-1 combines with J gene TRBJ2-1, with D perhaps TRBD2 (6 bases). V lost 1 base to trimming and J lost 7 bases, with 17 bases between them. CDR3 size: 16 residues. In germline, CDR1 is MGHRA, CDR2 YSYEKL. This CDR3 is CASSQVNRERGNEQFF. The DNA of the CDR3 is TGCGCCAGCAGCCAAGTAAATCGGGAGAGAGGGAATGAGCAGTTCTTC.

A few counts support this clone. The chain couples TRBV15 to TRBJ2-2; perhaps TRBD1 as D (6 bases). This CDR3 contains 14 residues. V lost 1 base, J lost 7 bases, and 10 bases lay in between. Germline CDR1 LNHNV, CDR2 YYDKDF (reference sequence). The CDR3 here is CATSRARGGGELFF. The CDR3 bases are TGTGCCACCAGCAGAGCAAGAGGGGGCGGGGAGCTGTTTTTT.

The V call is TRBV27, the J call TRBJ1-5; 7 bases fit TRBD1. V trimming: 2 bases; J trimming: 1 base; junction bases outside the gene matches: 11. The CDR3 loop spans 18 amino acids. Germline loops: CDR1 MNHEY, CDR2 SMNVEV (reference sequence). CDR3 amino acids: CASSLRVEGAPSNQPQHF. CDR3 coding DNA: TGTGCCAGCAGTTTAAGAGTGGAGGGGGCTCCCAGCAATCAGCCCCAGCATTTT.

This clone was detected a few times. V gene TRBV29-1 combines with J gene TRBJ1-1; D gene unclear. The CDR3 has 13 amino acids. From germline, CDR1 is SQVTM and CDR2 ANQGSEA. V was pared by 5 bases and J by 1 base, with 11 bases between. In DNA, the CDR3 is TGCAGCGTTTTACCTAGCCCGAACACTGAAGCTTTCTTT. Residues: CSVLPSPNTEAFF.

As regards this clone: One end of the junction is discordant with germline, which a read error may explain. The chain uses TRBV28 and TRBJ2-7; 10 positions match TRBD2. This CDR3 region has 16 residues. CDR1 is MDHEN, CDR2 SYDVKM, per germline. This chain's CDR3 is CAGAGGASGRVYEQYF. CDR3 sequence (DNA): TGCGCCGGGGCAGGTGGGGCTAGCGGGAGAGTTTACGAGCAGTACTTC.

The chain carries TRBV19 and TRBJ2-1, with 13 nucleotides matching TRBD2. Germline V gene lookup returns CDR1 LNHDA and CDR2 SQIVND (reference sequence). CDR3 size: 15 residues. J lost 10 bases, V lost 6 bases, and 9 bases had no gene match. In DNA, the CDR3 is TGTGCCAGTAGGGTCCGGGGACTAGCGGGATACGAGCAGTTCTTC. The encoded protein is CASRVRGLAGYEQFF.

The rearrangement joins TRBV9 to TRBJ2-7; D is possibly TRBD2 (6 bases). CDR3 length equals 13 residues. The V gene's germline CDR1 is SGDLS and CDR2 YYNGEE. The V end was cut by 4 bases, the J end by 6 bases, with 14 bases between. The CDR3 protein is CASSPGLSFEQYF. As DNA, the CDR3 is TGTGCCAGCAGCCCCGGACTATCGTTCGAGCAGTACTTC.

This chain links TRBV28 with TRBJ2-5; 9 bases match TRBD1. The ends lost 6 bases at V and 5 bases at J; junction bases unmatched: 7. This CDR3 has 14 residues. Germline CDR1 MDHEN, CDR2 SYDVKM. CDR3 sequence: CASSARTGDETQYF. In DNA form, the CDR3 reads TGTGCCAGCAGCGCCCGGACAGGGGATGAGACCCAGTACTTC. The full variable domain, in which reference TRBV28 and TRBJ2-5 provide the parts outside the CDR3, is DVKVTQSSRYLVKRTGEKVFLECVQDMDHENMFWYRQDPGLGLRLIYFSYDVKMKEKGDIPEGYSVSREKKERFSLILESASTNQTSMYLCASSARTGDETQYFGPGTRLLVL.

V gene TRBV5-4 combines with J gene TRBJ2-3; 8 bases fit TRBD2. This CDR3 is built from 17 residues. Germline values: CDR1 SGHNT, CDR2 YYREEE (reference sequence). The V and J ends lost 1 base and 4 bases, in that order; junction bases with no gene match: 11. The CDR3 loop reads CASSLRASGSGADTQYF. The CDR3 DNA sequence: TGTGCCAGCAGCTTGCGCGCCAGCGGGAGCGGGGCAGATACGCAGTATTTT. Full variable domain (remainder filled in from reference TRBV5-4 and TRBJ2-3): ETGVTQSPTHLIKTRGQQVTLRCSSQSGHNTVSWYQQALGQGPQFIFQYYREEENGRGNFPPRFSGLQFPNYSSELNVNALELDDSALYLCASSLRASGSGADTQYFGPGTRLTVL.